Below are 5 T cell receptor beta chains sequenced from a single sample in a study of blood T cell repertoires in COVID-19. Generated by immunoSEQ multiplex PCR, the TCRdb table keeps only in-frame clones and is missing some. Of around 380,000 clones listed, about 87% are singletons. Source material: PBMCs or T cells enriched from blood (not recorded which). The receptors shown here come from a man aged 25 to 45 who had recovered from COVID-19.

This clone was observed a single time. This chain joins TRBV7-8 and TRBJ1-2, with 10 bases aligning to TRBD1. The germline CDR1 and CDR2 sequences are SGHVS and FQNEAQ. The CDR3 is 16 residues long. V lost 0 bases to trimming and J lost 6 bases; unmatched junction nucleotides: 7. DNA of the CDR3: TGTGCCAGCAGCTTAGCCCGGGGGACAGGGGTCCATGGCTACACCTTC. It codes for CASSLARGTGVHGYTF.

V and J are TRBV7-9 and TRBJ2-3; 7 bases agree with TRBD2. V lost 5 bases and J lost 2; bases outside the gene matches: 7. The CDR3 runs 15 residues. CDR1 and CDR2 from the germline V gene are SEHNR and FQNEAQ (reference sequence). The CDR3 DNA follows: TGTGCCAGCAGCCCCAAGCGGGGCCCCACAGATACGCAGTATTTT. Residues: CASSPKRGPTDTQYF.

V and J are TRBV2 and TRBJ1-1; possibly TRBD1 for D (5 bases). The CDR3 sequence is 18 residues long. Germline loops: CDR1 SNHLY, CDR2 FYNNEI. V lost 8 bases and J 4 bases, leaving 29 bases between the germline ends. The CDR3 loop reads CASAVQGQGETWSTEAFF. As DNA, the CDR3 is TGTGCCAGCGCGGTTCAAGGGCAGGGTGAAACTTGGAGCACTGAAGCTTTCTTT.

J is TRBJ1-2 and V is TRBV5-4, with 7 bases lining up with TRBD1. Trimming took 4 bases from V and 7 from J; bases not matched to a gene: 10. The CDR3 covers 14 residues. CDR1 is SGHNT, CDR2 YYREEE, per germline (reference sequence). The CDR3 here is CASSPLQGGGGYTF. CDR3 coding DNA: TGTGCCAGCAGCCCTCTGCAGGGGGGTGGTGGCTACACCTTC.

J is TRBJ1-1 and V is TRBV27; 7 nucleotides agree with TRBD1. The germline V gene encodes CDR1 MNHEY and CDR2 SMNVEV (reference sequence). V trimming: 2 bases; J trimming: 1 base; junction bases outside the gene matches: 1. The CDR3 contains 14 residues. The CDR3 is CASSLRDRNTEAFF. The CDR3 bases are TGTGCCAGCAGTTTACGGGACAGGAACACTGAAGCTTTCTTT.